Following are 6 T cell receptor beta chains from one sample sequenced in a study of blood T cells in healthy people across ages. A second about 6 to 11 cycle PCR used barcoded and J-beta primers. Using its own MiXCR run on the 5' RACE reads, TCRdb lists one record per CDR3 protein. The sample has about 580,000 distinct CDR3 sequences; less than 60% are singletons. Sequencing was done on a sample of blood. These receptor sequences come from an elderly man in good health.

The chain employs TRBV2 and TRBJ2-7; TRBD1 matches 8 bases. The CDR3 is 15 residues long. V dropped 4 bases and J dropped 2; count of bases not matched to a gene: 7. Germline V lookup: CDR1 SNHLY, CDR2 FYNNEI. This chain's CDR3 is CASSATGGIPYEQYF. The CDR3 bases are TGTGCCAGCAGTGCTACAGGGGGAATCCCCTACGAGCAGTACTTC.

This clonotype was seen a single time. The gene calls are TRBV9 and TRBJ2-3; 7 bases match TRBD2. Germline trimming cut 4 bases from V and 3 bases from J; bases unmatched to any gene: 8. Germline assignment: CDR1 SGDLS and CDR2 YYNGEE. The CDR3 consists of 15 residues. In DNA, the CDR3 is TGTGCCAGCAGCCAGATAACTAGCGAGACAGATACGCAGTATTTT. Translation: CASSQITSETDTQYF.

The chain couples TRBV20-1 to TRBJ2-7; the match to TRBD1 covers 11 bases. This CDR3 is 14 amino acids long. V dropped 3 bases and J dropped 0; count of bases not matched to a gene: 1. CDR1 and CDR2 (germline): DFQATT, SNEGSKA (reference sequence). This CDR3 is CSARGTGGSYEQYF. CDR3 DNA: TGCAGTGCTAGGGGGACAGGGGGCTCCTACGAGCAGTACTTC.

The chain recombines TRBV3-1 with TRBJ2-2, with unresolved D. The CDR3 length is 17 residues. Germline CDR1 reads LGHDT; CDR2 reads YNNKEL (reference sequence). Trimming took off 0 bases at V and 2 bases at J, with 13 bases between the two ends. The CDR3 bases are TGTGCCAGCAGCCAAGATTTAGTTGCGGTTAACACCGGGGAGCTGTTTTTT. Protein: CASSQDLVAVNTGELFF. The full variable domain, in which reference TRBV3-1 and TRBJ2-2 provide the parts outside the CDR3, is DTAVSQTPKYLVTQMGNDKSIKCEQNLGHDTMYWYKQDSKKFLKIMFSYNNKELIINETVPNRFSPKSPDKAHLNLHINSLELGDSAVYFCASSQDLVAVNTGELFFGEGSRLTVL.

The V and J genes are TRBV5-1 and TRBJ1-4; TRBD1 agrees at 7 bases. Germline CDR1 is SGHRS and CDR2 is YFSETQ. Trimming at V came to 3 bases and at J to 0 bases, leaving 8 bases not matched to a gene. The CDR3 runs to 17 residues. The CDR3 loop reads CASSSGGASTTNEKLFF. DNA of the CDR3: TGCGCCAGCAGCTCAGGGGGGGCCTCAACAACTAATGAAAAACTGTTTTTT.

The chain has TRBV27 and TRBJ2-7, with 9 bases lining up with TRBD1. With 8 bases clipped from V and 1 base from J, the junction kept 6 bases outside the gene matches. Germline values: CDR1 MNHEY, CDR2 SMNVEV (reference sequence). This CDR3 is built from 14 residues. The CDR3 protein is CASGYRGHSYEQYF. The DNA of the CDR3 is TGTGCCAGCGGCTACAGGGGGCATTCCTACGAGCAGTACTTC.